The clone carrying this T cell receptor beta chain was detected only a few times. Its target is not known. Trimming at V came to 2 bases and at J to 3 bases, leaving 13 bases not matched to a gene. CDR1 and CDR2 (germline): MNHEY, SVGAGI. The CDR3 contains 19 residues. This sample was included in a study of T cells in Graves' hyperthyroidism and ophthalmopathy. Study-wide context: Peripheral blood specimens were obtained at initial diagnosis, prior to any treatment. Study outcomes and limitations: Most expanded thyroid clonotypes above 0.001 recurred in blood.

Amplification of TCR beta CDR3 regions used RNA as the template. Using the HTBI primer set, a first-round RT-PCR was run on the TCR CDR3. TCRdb recomputed calls from the multiplex PCR reads with MiXCR, one row per CDR3 protein. Among 650,000 to 700,000 distinct CDR3 sequences listed, approximately 15% were seen once. The patients, who ranged from 18 to 65 in age, presented with newly diagnosed hyperthyroidism lasting under 2 months. Material: blood. This clonotype was obtained from a middle-aged man with Graves' hyperthyroidism. The V gene is TRBV6-5, the J gene TRBJ2-2; TRBD2 aligns across 9 bases. In DNA form, the CDR3 reads TGTGCCAGCAGTTACCCTCGACTGGCGGGAGGGCCGGACACCGGGGAGCTGTTTTTT. It codes for CASSYPRLAGGPDTGELFF.